The clone carrying this TCR beta chain was seen a handful of times. No antigen is known for it. Amplification of TCR beta CDR3 regions used RNA as the template. The HTBI primer set was used in a first-round RT-PCR of the TCR CDR3. TCRdb re-derived calls from the multiplex PCR reads in MiXCR, one entry per CDR3 protein. The repertoire consists of 500,000 to 600,000 distinct CDR3 sequences, with just under 20% occurring once and the leading ten covering about 50%. CDR1 SEHNR and CDR2 FQNEAQ come from the germline V gene (reference sequence). CDR3 length: 14 amino acids. The V segment lost 5 bases and the J segment 2 bases; nucleotides outside the gene matches: 6. The data were obtained in a study of T cells in Graves' hyperthyroidism and ophthalmopathy. Study-wide findings and caveats: Through a model of 13 V-J features, ophthalmopathy was separated from stable hyperthyroidism. Expanded thyroid clonotypes (above 0.001) were mostly also found in blood. In validation, the model predicted ophthalmopathy. These predictions came a median approximately 6.5 months before onset.

The sample comprised blood. This receptor was obtained from a man aged 40-49 years with Graves' ophthalmopathy. The J gene is TRBJ2-7, the V gene TRBV7-9; 7 bases are shared with TRBD2. CDR3 region: CASSAGLVPYEQYF. The DNA of the CDR3 is TGTGCCAGCAGCGCCGGACTAGTGCCCTACGAGCAGTACTTC.